This TCR beta chain came from a study of cytomegalovirus exposure and HLA in healthy donors. The CDR3 sequence is 16 residues long. Germline V lookup: CDR1 SGHTA, CDR2 FQGNSA. V shed 2 bases, J shed 0 bases, and the junction held 5 bases outside the gene matches. In this sample, this clone turned up a few times. Its specificity is unknown. Other DNA sequences in this sample translate to the same CDR3. Study-wide results and limits: Relative to the roughly 700-donor mean, N-insertions were reportedly fewer in an Asian-associated ancestry cluster in a later analysis. Likely technical artifact: a cluster of highly shared sequence variants. The authors later linked a missense DCLRE1C variant to TCR beta V- and J-gene trimming.

Healthy bone marrow donors made up the donor group. The PCR used 60 Vbeta and 13 Jbeta primers. The assay was immunoSEQ multiplex PCR, and TCRdb's table has in-frame clones only and misses some. The data contain about 160,000 clones, roughly 80% of them singletons. The sample was PBMCs. This sequence originates from a woman in her 50s in good health and CMV-seronegative. The chain employs TRBV7-2 and TRBJ2-7; 9 nucleotides line up with TRBD2. The CDR3 sequence is CASSLRAGGLSYEQYF. As DNA, the CDR3 is TGTGCCAGCAGCTTAAGAGCGGGGGGCCTCTCCTACGAGCAGTACTTC. The complete variable domain, with remaining parts taken from reference TRBV7-2 and TRBJ2-7, reads GAGVSQSPSNKVTEKGKDVELRCDPISGHTALYWYRQSLGQGLEFLIYFQGNSAPDKSGLPSDRFSAERTGGSVSTLTIQRTQQEDSAVYLCASSLRAGGLSYEQYFGPGTRLTVT.